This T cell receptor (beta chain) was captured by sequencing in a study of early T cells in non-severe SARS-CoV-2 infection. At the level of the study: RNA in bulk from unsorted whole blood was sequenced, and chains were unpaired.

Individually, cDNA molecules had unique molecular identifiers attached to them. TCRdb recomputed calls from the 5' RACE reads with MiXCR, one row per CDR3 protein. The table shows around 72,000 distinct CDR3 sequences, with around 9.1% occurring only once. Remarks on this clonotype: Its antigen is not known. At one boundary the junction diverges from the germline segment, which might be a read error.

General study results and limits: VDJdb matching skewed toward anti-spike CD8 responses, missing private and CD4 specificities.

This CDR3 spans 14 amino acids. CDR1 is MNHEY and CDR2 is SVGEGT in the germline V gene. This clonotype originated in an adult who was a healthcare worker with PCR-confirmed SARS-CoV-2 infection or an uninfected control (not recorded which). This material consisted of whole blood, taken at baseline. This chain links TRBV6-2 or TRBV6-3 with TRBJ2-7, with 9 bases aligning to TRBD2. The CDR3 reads CASTSGLAGYEHYF. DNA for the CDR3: TGTGCCAGCACTTCGGGGCTAGCGGGGTACGAGCATTACTTC.